Below, 8 T cell receptor beta chains from the same sample are listed, as sequenced in a study of cytomegalovirus exposure and HLA in healthy donors. 13 Jbeta primers and 60 Vbeta primers were used for the PCR. Profiled with immunoSEQ multiplex PCR; TCRdb holds only in-frame clones, not every one. Among 30,000 to 45,000 clones, roughly 88% were seen once, and the ten largest hold around 10%. The sample was PBMCs. These receptor sequences come from a woman between 35 and 50 years old in good health and CMV-seropositive.

The chain combines TRBV18 with TRBJ2-5; TRBD1 matches 9 bases. Germline V gene lookup returns CDR1 KGHSH and CDR2 LQKENI. The V segment lost 3 bases and the J segment 1 base; nucleotides outside the gene matches: 3. CDR3 size: 15 residues. For the CDR3, the DNA is TGTGCCAGCTCACCCAACAGGGGGCGCCAAGAGACCCAGTACTTC. It yields the protein CASSPNRGRQETQYF.

The CDR3 coding sequence is TGTGCCAGCAGCGGACTAGTTCAGCGGGATACGCAGTATTTT. Its translation is CASSGLVQRDTQYF. The genes are TRBV27 and TRBJ2-3; 7 bases map to TRBD2. The CDR3 totals 14 residues. Germline values: CDR1 MNHEY, CDR2 SMNVEV (reference sequence). The J segment lost 6 bases and the V segment lost 6 bases, leaving 9 bases of the junction unmatched.

The CDR3 bases are TGTGCCAGTACCCCGGGACAGGGATCCGGCGGGGAGCTGTTTTTT. Translating it yields CASTPGQGSGGELFF. The chain recombines TRBV19 with TRBJ2-2; 9 bases are shared with TRBD1. V dropped 7 bases and J dropped 7; count of bases not matched to a gene: 10. The V gene's germline CDR1 is LNHDA and CDR2 SQIVND (reference sequence). CDR3 length equals 15 residues.

The chain is built from TRBV14 and TRBJ1-2, with 12 bases identical to TRBD1. CDR1 is SGHDN and CDR2 is FVKESK in the germline V gene. There are 18 residues in the CDR3. The V segment lost 1 base and the J segment 2 bases; nucleotides outside the gene matches: 8. CDR3 in amino acids: CASSQAGQGAILNYGYTF. The CDR3 DNA reads as TGTGCCAGCAGCCAAGCGGGACAGGGGGCAATTTTGAACTATGGCTACACCTTC.

V gene TRBV9 combines with J gene TRBJ2-3, with 8 positions matching TRBD2. CDR3 size: 16 residues. Germline V gene lookup returns CDR1 SGDLS and CDR2 YYNGEE. The trim removed 1 base at V and 3 bases at J, leaving 7 bases unmatched. The chain's CDR3 is CASSVRREASTDTQYF. The CDR3 DNA reads as TGTGCCAGCAGCGTACGGCGGGAGGCGTCTACAGATACGCAGTATTTT.

The V call is TRBV2, the J call TRBJ1-2, with D perhaps matching TRBD1 (5 bases). This CDR3 region has 15 residues. V shed 2 bases and J shed 8 bases, with 18 bases lying between them. Germline CDR1 and CDR2: SNHLY and FYNNEI. The CDR3 bases are TGTGCCAGCAGTGAACAGGGTCCTGATCGGCGGGGCTACACCTTC. It yields the protein CASSEQGPDRRGYTF. Variable domain in full (rest from reference TRBV2 and TRBJ1-2): EPEVTQTPSHQVTQMGQEVILRCVPISNHLYFYWYRQILGQKVEFLVSFYNNEISEKSEIFDDQFSVERPDGSNFTLKIRSTKLEDSAMYFCASSEQGPDRRGYTFGSGTRLTVV.

The chain links TRBV5-1 to TRBJ2-3, with D uncertain. V shed 9 bases and J shed 4 bases, with 15 bases lying between them. Germline CDR1 reads SGHRS; CDR2 reads YFSETQ. The CDR3 has 13 residues. CDR3 sequence reads: CATTISGSDTQYF. CDR3 nucleotides: TGCGCCACCACAATCTCCGGGTCAGATACGCAGTATTTT.

The V gene is TRBV5-1, the J gene TRBJ2-7, with 9 bases fitting TRBD2. In germline, CDR1 is SGHRS, CDR2 YFSETQ. Trimming cost V 4 bases and J 4 bases; bases outside gene matches: 9. The CDR3 is 15 residues long. The DNA for the CDR3 is TGCGCCAGCAGCCTGGAGCCGGGACTAGCTTACGAGCAGTACTTC. It encodes CASSLEPGLAYEQYF.